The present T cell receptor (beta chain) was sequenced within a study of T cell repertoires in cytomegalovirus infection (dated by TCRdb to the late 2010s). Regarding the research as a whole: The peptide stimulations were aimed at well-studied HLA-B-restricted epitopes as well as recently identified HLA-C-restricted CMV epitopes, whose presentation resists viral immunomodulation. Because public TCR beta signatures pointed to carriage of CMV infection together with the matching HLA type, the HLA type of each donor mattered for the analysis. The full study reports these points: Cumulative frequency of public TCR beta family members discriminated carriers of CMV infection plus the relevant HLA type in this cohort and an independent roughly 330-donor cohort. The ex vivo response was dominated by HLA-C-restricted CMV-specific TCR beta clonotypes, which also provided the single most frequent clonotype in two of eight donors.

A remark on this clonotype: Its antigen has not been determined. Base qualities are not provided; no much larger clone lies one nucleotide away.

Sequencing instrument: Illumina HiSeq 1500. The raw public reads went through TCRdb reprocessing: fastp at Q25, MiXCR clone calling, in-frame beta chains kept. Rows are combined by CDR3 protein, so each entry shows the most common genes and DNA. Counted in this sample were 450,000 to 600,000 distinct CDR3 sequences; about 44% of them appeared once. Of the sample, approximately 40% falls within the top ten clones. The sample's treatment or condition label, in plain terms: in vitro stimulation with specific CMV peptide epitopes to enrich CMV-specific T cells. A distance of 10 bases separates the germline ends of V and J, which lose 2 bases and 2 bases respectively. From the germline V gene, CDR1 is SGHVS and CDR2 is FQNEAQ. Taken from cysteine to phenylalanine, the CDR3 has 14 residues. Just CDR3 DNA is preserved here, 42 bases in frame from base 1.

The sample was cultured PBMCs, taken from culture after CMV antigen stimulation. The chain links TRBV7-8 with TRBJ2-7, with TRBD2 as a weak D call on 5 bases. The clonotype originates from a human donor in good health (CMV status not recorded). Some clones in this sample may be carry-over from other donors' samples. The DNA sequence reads TGTGCCAGCAGCTTACTGGGGAGAACCTACGAGCAGTACTTC. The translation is CASSLLGRTYEQYF.